Listed below are T cell receptor beta chains from one sample, sequenced in a study of shared clonotypes between healthy human individuals. Assay used: immunoSEQ multiplex PCR; TCRdb lists only in-frame clones, some missing. The sample shows about 530,000 clones, roughly 79% of them seen only once. The specimen sequenced was PBMCs. These receptor sequences come from a woman between 35 and 50 years old in good health. Some clones in this sample may be carry-over from other donors' samples. Each CDR3 is given with its conserved first and last residue. The order of the fields is J gene, V gene, clone size, D gene, CDR3 DNA, CDR3 protein. A D gene is named only where the DNA matches it firmly. Size values are once, few and many counts, or a class for expanded clones, and some rows have none.

TRBJ2-3,TRBV6-6,.,TRBD2,TGTGCCAGCAGTACGCGGACTAGCGGGAGTGCAGATACGCAGTATTTT,CASSTRTSGSADTQYF
TRBJ1-1,TRBV20-1,.,.,TGCAGTGCTAGGAGAACTGAAGCTTTCTTT,CSARRTEAFF
TRBJ2-7,TRBV5-5,.,.,TGTGCCAGCAGCTCGGACTACGAGCAGTACTTC,CASSSDYEQYF
TRBJ2-7,TRBV9,.,.,TGTGCCAGCAGCGTAGAGGTTGGCGGTAGCTCCTACGAGCAGTACTTC,CASSVEVGGSSYEQYF
TRBJ2-7,TRBV7-2,.,TRBD2,TGTGCCAGCAGGACTAGCGGGAGTACCGAGCAGTACTTC,CASRTSGSTEQYF
TRBJ2-7,TRBV28,.,.,TGTGCCAGCTTCCCCGGGGGCAGGGACGCCGAGCAGTACTTC,CASFPGGRDAEQYF
TRBJ2-2,TRBV19,.,TRBD1,TGTGCCAGTAGTATAACAGGGGCAACCGGGGAGCTGTTTTTT,CASSITGATGELFF
TRBJ2-5,TRBV4-1,.,TRBD2,TGCGCCAGCAGCCCAACTAGCGTCGCTCGAGAGACCCAGTACTTC,CASSPTSVARETQYF
TRBJ2-7,TRBV5-5,.,.,TGTGCCAGCAGCTTGATCGGGGGTAACAACGAGCAGTACTTC,CASSLIGGNNEQYF
TRBJ1-1,TRBV19,.,TRBD1,TGTGCCAGTAGGAGGGACAGGGGGTACACTGAAGCTTTCTTT,CASRRDRGYTEAFF
TRBJ2-7,TRBV27,.,.,TGTGCCAGCAGTTTTCTGCAATCGGGCAACGAGCAGTACTTC,CASSFLQSGNEQYF
TRBJ2-7,TRBV19,.,.,TGTGCCAGTAAGGCTCCAGCGACCTACGAGCAGTACTTC,CASKAPATYEQYF
TRBJ2-1,TRBV7-3,.,TRBD2,TGTGCCAGCAGCCTAATGACTAGCGACAATGAGCAGTTCTTC,CASSLMTSDNEQFF
TRBJ2-7,TRBV7-2,.,.,TGTGCCAGCACCCAAGGGCTAGCGACCTCCTACGAGCAGTACTTC,CASTQGLATSYEQYF
TRBJ2-1,TRBV27,.,.,TGTGCCAGCAGTTTATGGGGCAGGGGTGATGAGCAGTTCTTC,CASSLWGRGDEQFF
TRBJ2-7,TRBV7-6,.,.,TGTGCCAGAAGCAGTAGGGCGGGAGAGCAGTACTTC,CARSSRAGEQYF
TRBJ2-5,TRBV11-1,once,.,TGTGCCAGCAGCTTACAGGACCTACCCCAAGAGACCCAGTACTTC,CASSLQDLPQETQYF